This passage covers 7 T cell receptor beta chains from one sample sequenced in a study of T cells in tuberculosis. The protocol was immunoSEQ multiplex PCR, while the TCRdb copy is restricted to in-frame clones and leaves out a portion. The sample consists of around 33,000 clones, about 90% of them appearing once. The sequencing input was PBMCs. These receptors all come from a donor between 10 and 35 years old with latent tuberculosis or without tuberculosis infection. Some clones in this sample may be carry-over from other donors' samples.

The V call is TRBV2, the J call TRBJ2-3, with 14 positions matching TRBD2. The trim removed 5 bases at V and 2 bases at J, leaving 6 bases unmatched. The CDR3 is made up of 17 amino acids. Germline assignment: CDR1 SNHLY and CDR2 FYNNEI. The CDR3 protein is CASSPGTSGGPTDTQYF. The CDR3 DNA follows: TGTGCCAGCAGTCCAGGGACTAGCGGGGGCCCCACAGATACGCAGTATTTT.

This clone was counted only a few times. The J gene is TRBJ2-1, the V gene TRBV7-9; 7 bases line up with TRBD2. The CDR3 totals 13 residues. Looked up from germline, CDR1 is SEHNR and CDR2 is FQNEAQ (reference sequence). J was trimmed by 10 bases and V by 1 base; bases with no gene match: 4. The CDR3 here is CASSLELLAEQFF. For the CDR3, the DNA is TGTGCCAGCAGCTTAGAGCTACTAGCGGAGCAGTTCTTC.

The genes are TRBV7-9 and TRBJ1-1, with 7 bases matching TRBD1. CDR1 and CDR2 from the germline V gene are SEHNR and FQNEAQ (reference sequence). The CDR3 covers 15 residues. The V segment lost 5 bases and the J segment 1 base; nucleotides outside the gene matches: 7. The DNA for the CDR3 is TGTGCCAGCAGCGCGGCGACAGGGAGGAACACTGAAGCTTTCTTT. It is translated as CASSAATGRNTEAFF.

The J gene is TRBJ2-7, the V gene TRBV14; TRBD2 matches 12 bases. The CDR3 has 15 amino acids. Germline V lookup: CDR1 SGHDN, CDR2 FVKESK. Trimming at V came to 4 bases and at J to 5 bases, leaving 6 bases not matched to a gene. The CDR3 sequence: CASSPLAGGPNEQYF. The CDR3 region has the DNA TGTGCCAGCAGCCCCCTAGCGGGAGGGCCTAACGAGCAGTACTTC.

Only one count was recorded for this clone. The chain is built from TRBV2 and TRBJ2-1; D is uncertain. Trimming left V 3 bases short and J 5 bases short, with 2 bases between. The CDR3 covers 11 residues. The germline V gene encodes CDR1 SNHLY and CDR2 FYNNEI. The CDR3 DNA reads as TGTGCCAGCAGTGACGACAATGAGCAGTTCTTC. Its translation is CASSDDNEQFF.

V usage is TRBV2 and J usage is TRBJ2-1, with D possibly matching TRBD2 (5 bases). The CDR3 is made up of 13 amino acids. V lost 0 bases, J lost 9 bases, and 9 bases lay in between. Germline V gene sequence: CDR1 SNHLY, CDR2 FYNNEI. The CDR3 is CASSEARSGEQFF. For the CDR3, the DNA is TGTGCCAGCAGTGAAGCAAGGAGCGGTGAGCAGTTCTTC.

The CDR3: CASSVGQGVSYEQYF. DNA for the CDR3: TGTGCCAGCAGCGTAGGACAGGGCGTCTCCTACGAGCAGTACTTC. J is TRBJ2-7 and V is TRBV9, with 7 bases fitting TRBD1. Trimming removed 0 bases from V and 0 bases from J; junction bases left unmatched: 3. Germline assignment: CDR1 SGDLS and CDR2 YYNGEE. CDR3 length: 15 amino acids.